The rows below give T cell receptor beta chains drawn from one sample of a study of beta chain features in type 1 diabetes. Clones were sequenced by immunoSEQ multiplex PCR, and TCRdb holds only the in-frame ones, with some missing. The table records 300,000 to 400,000 clones, 8.5% to 10% of them present only once. Sequenced material: central memory CD4+ T cells from blood. All receptors come from a man younger than 45 with type 1 diabetes. Each CDR3 is given with its conserved first and last residue. The order of the fields is CDR3 protein, CDR3 DNA, J gene, V gene, clone size, D gene, CDR3 length. D genes are given only for firm matches. Only some rows state a clone size, as once, few, many or a class for expanded clones.

CDR3aa: CASSLAGLSSYEQYF; CDR3nt: TGTGCCAGCAGCTTAGCGGGGTTGAGCTCCTACGAGCAGTACTTC; j_gene: TRBJ2-7; v_gene: TRBV7-2; abundance: few; d_gene: NA; len: 15
CDR3aa: CASSPGQQYTEAFF; CDR3nt: TGTGCCAGCAGTCCGGGACAGCAGTACACTGAAGCTTTCTTT; j_gene: TRBJ1-1; v_gene: TRBV6-5; abundance: NA; d_gene: TRBD1; len: 14
CDR3aa: CASSRLTGDVGEQFF; CDR3nt: TGTGCCAGCAGCCGCTTAACGGGAGACGTTGGGGAGCAGTTCTTC; j_gene: TRBJ2-1; v_gene: TRBV7-2; abundance: few; d_gene: NA; len: 15
CDR3aa: CASRKTEGRIYGYTF; CDR3nt: TGTGCCAGTAGAAAGACCGAGGGACGGATCTATGGCTACACCTTC; j_gene: TRBJ1-2; v_gene: TRBV19; abundance: NA; d_gene: NA; len: 15
CDR3aa: CASSFGIAGGETQYF; CDR3nt: TGCGCCAGCAGCTTCGGGATAGCGGGAGGAGAGACCCAGTACTTC; j_gene: TRBJ2-5; v_gene: TRBV5-1; abundance: few; d_gene: TRBD2; len: 15
CDR3aa: CASTPYGTGSYEQYF; CDR3nt: TGTGCCAGCACCCCGTACGGGACAGGATCCTACGAGCAGTACTTC; j_gene: TRBJ2-7; v_gene: TRBV28; abundance: NA; d_gene: TRBD1; len: 15
CDR3aa: CASSLQRAARNEQFF; CDR3nt: TGTGCCAGCAGTCTCCAGCGGGCCGCGCGCAATGAGCAGTTCTTC; j_gene: TRBJ2-1; v_gene: TRBV27; abundance: many; d_gene: NA; len: 15
CDR3aa: CASGAGGLGTEAFF; CDR3nt: TGTGCCAGCGGAGCAGGGGGCTTAGGCACTGAAGCTTTCTTT; j_gene: TRBJ1-1; v_gene: TRBV4-2; abundance: few; d_gene: TRBD1; len: 14
CDR3aa: CASSSTDTQYF; CDR3nt: TGTGCCAGCAGCTCCACAGATACGCAGTATTTT; j_gene: TRBJ2-3; v_gene: TRBV7-3; abundance: NA; d_gene: NA; len: 11
CDR3aa: CASSIQARQPQHF; CDR3nt: TGTGCCAGTAGTATCCAGGCCAGGCAGCCCCAGCATTTT; j_gene: TRBJ1-5; v_gene: TRBV19; abundance: few; d_gene: NA; len: 13
CDR3aa: CSAPKDYGYTF; CDR3nt: TGCAGTGCTCCCAAAGACTATGGCTACACCTTC; j_gene: TRBJ1-2; v_gene: TRBV20-1; abundance: NA; d_gene: NA; len: 11
CDR3aa: CASSVLAGSPNEQFF; CDR3nt: TGTGCCAGCTCAGTGCTAGCGGGGTCTCCCAATGAGCAGTTCTTC; j_gene: TRBJ2-1; v_gene: TRBV18; abundance: NA; d_gene: TRBD2; len: 15
CDR3aa: CAISRARTDGANVLTF; CDR3nt: TGTGCCATCAGTCGGGCCCGGACGGACGGGGCCAACGTCCTGACTTTC; j_gene: TRBJ2-6; v_gene: TRBV10-3; abundance: many; d_gene: NA; len: 16
CDR3aa: CAIKLAGNEQFF; CDR3nt: TGTGCCATCAAACTAGCGGGAAATGAGCAGTTCTTC; j_gene: TRBJ2-1; v_gene: TRBV6-6; abundance: NA; d_gene: TRBD2; len: 12
CDR3aa: CASSVFVGNEQYF; CDR3nt: TGTGCCAGCAGCGTATTTGTGGGAAACGAGCAGTACTTC; j_gene: TRBJ2-7; v_gene: TRBV9; abundance: NA; d_gene: NA; len: 13
CDR3aa: CASSARAMLYNEQFF; CDR3nt: TGTGCCAGCTCAGCGAGGGCCATGCTATACAATGAGCAGTTCTTC; j_gene: TRBJ2-1; v_gene: TRBV18; abundance: NA; d_gene: NA; len: 15
CDR3aa: CASSTRINMGRSSYNSPLHF; CDR3nt: TGTGCCAGCAGCACGCGTATAAATATGGGCAGAAGCTCCTATAATTCACCCCTCCACTTT; j_gene: TRBJ1-6; v_gene: TRBV27; abundance: few; d_gene: NA; len: 20
CDR3aa: CASSLVETGNNEQFF; CDR3nt: TGCGCCAGCAGCTTGGTAGAAACCGGGAACAATGAGCAGTTCTTC; j_gene: TRBJ2-1; v_gene: TRBV5-1; abundance: many; d_gene: NA; len: 15
CDR3aa: CASSLRGYNEQFF; CDR3nt: TGTGCCAGCAGCTTACGGGGATACAATGAGCAGTTCTTC; j_gene: TRBJ2-1; v_gene: TRBV7-9; abundance: few; d_gene: NA; len: 13
CDR3aa: CASSTRQGDQPQHF; CDR3nt: TGTGCCAGCAGTACCCGACAGGGAGATCAGCCCCAGCATTTT; j_gene: TRBJ1-5; v_gene: TRBV2; abundance: many; d_gene: TRBD1; len: 14
CDR3aa: CASSQSNKGNTEAFF; CDR3nt: TGTGCCAGCAGCCAATCAAATAAGGGGAACACTGAAGCTTTCTTT; j_gene: TRBJ1-1; v_gene: TRBV14; abundance: few; d_gene: NA; len: 15
CDR3aa: CASSPPSGSHEQYF; CDR3nt: TGTGCCAGCAGCCCGCCTAGCGGGAGTCACGAGCAGTACTTC; j_gene: TRBJ2-7; v_gene: TRBV7-9; abundance: NA; d_gene: TRBD2; len: 14
CDR3aa: CASSQFMGQGNTGELFF; CDR3nt: TGTGCCAGCAGCCAATTTATGGGTCAGGGGAACACCGGGGAGCTGTTTTTT; j_gene: TRBJ2-2; v_gene: TRBV16; abundance: NA; d_gene: NA; len: 17
CDR3aa: CASSFRGGEETQYF; CDR3nt: TGTGCCAGCAGCTTTAGGGGAGGGGAAGAGACCCAGTACTTC; j_gene: TRBJ2-5; v_gene: TRBV7-2; abundance: few; d_gene: TRBD2; len: 14
CDR3aa: CASRDSRREQYF; CDR3nt: TGTGCCAGCCGAGACAGTCGACGCGAGCAGTACTTC; j_gene: TRBJ2-7; v_gene: TRBV27; abundance: NA; d_gene: NA; len: 12
CDR3aa: CASSGDRGYTEAFF; CDR3nt: TGTGCCAGTAGCGGAGACCGCGGATACACTGAAGCTTTCTTT; j_gene: TRBJ1-1; v_gene: TRBV19; abundance: many; d_gene: NA; len: 14
CDR3aa: CASSQEPSGTYEQYF; CDR3nt: TGCGCCAGCAGCCAAGAGCCTAGCGGTACCTACGAGCAGTACTTC; j_gene: TRBJ2-7; v_gene: TRBV4-3; abundance: NA; d_gene: TRBD2; len: 15
CDR3aa: CASSFGRVQETQYF; CDR3nt: TGCGCCAGCAGCTTTGGCAGGGTCCAAGAGACCCAGTACTTC; j_gene: TRBJ2-5; v_gene: TRBV5-1; abundance: few; d_gene: NA; len: 14
CDR3aa: CASSVGQEFTEAFF; CDR3nt: TGTGCCAGCAGTGTGGGACAGGAGTTCACTGAAGCTTTCTTT; j_gene: TRBJ1-1; v_gene: TRBV25-1; abundance: few; d_gene: TRBD1; len: 14
CDR3aa: CASSSGGMVGWNSEQYF; CDR3nt: TGTGCCAGCAGCTCAGGGGGGATGGTCGGGTGGAATTCCGAGCAGTACTTC; j_gene: TRBJ2-7; v_gene: TRBV7-3; abundance: many; d_gene: NA; len: 17
CDR3aa: CASSEGFSGANVLTF; CDR3nt: TGTGCCAGCAGCGAAGGGTTCTCTGGGGCCAACGTCCTGACTTTC; j_gene: TRBJ2-6; v_gene: TRBV5-6; abundance: few; d_gene: NA; len: 15
CDR3aa: CASSQEGIGEKLFF; CDR3nt: TGCGCCAGCAGCCAAGAGGGTATAGGTGAAAAACTGTTTTTT; j_gene: TRBJ1-4; v_gene: TRBV4-3; abundance: NA; d_gene: NA; len: 14
CDR3aa: CASSRQMTGGETQYF; CDR3nt: TGTGCCAGCAGCAGACAGATGACAGGGGGCGAGACCCAGTACTTC; j_gene: TRBJ2-5; v_gene: TRBV28; abundance: few; d_gene: TRBD1; len: 15
CDR3aa: CASSLGPGRGRTGELFF; CDR3nt: TGTGCCAGCAGCTTAGGCCCAGGCAGGGGGAGGACCGGGGAGCTGTTTTTT; j_gene: TRBJ2-2; v_gene: TRBV13; abundance: many; d_gene: NA; len: 17
CDR3aa: CASSRLAGEGEQFF; CDR3nt: TGTGCCAGCAGCCGGCTAGCGGGAGAGGGTGAGCAGTTCTTC; j_gene: TRBJ2-1; v_gene: TRBV7-9; abundance: NA; d_gene: TRBD2; len: 14
CDR3aa: CASSLAVYNEQFF; CDR3nt: TGTGCCAGCAGCTTAGCCGTTTACAATGAGCAGTTCTTC; j_gene: TRBJ2-1; v_gene: TRBV7-9; abundance: few; d_gene: NA; len: 13
CDR3aa: CASSWTVSYEQYF; CDR3nt: TGCGCCAGCAGCTGGACAGTCTCCTACGAGCAGTACTTC; j_gene: TRBJ2-7; v_gene: TRBV5-1; abundance: few; d_gene: NA; len: 13
CDR3aa: CASRPSGRDIVYEQYF; CDR3nt: TGTGCCAGCAGGCCTAGCGGGAGGGATATCGTCTACGAGCAGTACTTC; j_gene: TRBJ2-7; v_gene: TRBV28; abundance: NA; d_gene: TRBD2; len: 16
CDR3aa: CASSLGRQPQHF; CDR3nt: TGTGCCAGCAGCTTGGGTCGGCAGCCCCAGCATTTT; j_gene: TRBJ1-5; v_gene: TRBV5-6; abundance: NA; d_gene: NA; len: 12
CDR3aa: CASSAGTAGRGGYTF; CDR3nt: TGTGCCAGCAGCGCCGGGACGGCTGGCCGGGGAGGCTACACCTTC; j_gene: TRBJ1-2; v_gene: TRBV7-2; abundance: NA; d_gene: NA; len: 15
CDR3aa: CASSLFADTQYF; CDR3nt: TGTGCCAGCAGCTTGTTTGCAGATACGCAGTATTTT; j_gene: TRBJ2-3; v_gene: TRBV7-3; abundance: few; d_gene: NA; len: 12
CDR3aa: CASSQVKGHQPQHF; CDR3nt: TGTGCCAGCAGCCAAGTGAAAGGGCACCAGCCCCAGCATTTT; j_gene: TRBJ1-5; v_gene: TRBV4-2; abundance: few; d_gene: NA; len: 14
CDR3aa: CASSSPGQGVNEQFF; CDR3nt: TGTGCCAGCAGTTCTCCGGGACAGGGGGTGAATGAGCAGTTCTTC; j_gene: TRBJ2-1; v_gene: TRBV5-4; abundance: few; d_gene: TRBD1; len: 15
CDR3aa: CASSLANPSGTTHPEQFF; CDR3nt: TGTGCCAGCAGCTTAGCGAATCCCTCTGGGACTACCCATCCTGAGCAGTTCTTC; j_gene: TRBJ2-1; v_gene: TRBV11-2; abundance: few; d_gene: TRBD2; len: 18
CDR3aa: CASSPILRTSSYNSPLHF; CDR3nt: TGTGCCAGCTCACCCATCTTGCGGACGAGCTCCTATAATTCACCCCTCCACTTT; j_gene: TRBJ1-6; v_gene: TRBV18; abundance: NA; d_gene: NA; len: 18
CDR3aa: CASSPTGAGRETQYF; CDR3nt: TGCGCCAGCAGCCCGACAGGGGCGGGGAGGGAGACCCAGTACTTC; j_gene: TRBJ2-5; v_gene: TRBV5-1; abundance: NA; d_gene: TRBD1; len: 15
CDR3aa: CASSQLLGGGQPQHF; CDR3nt: TGTGCCAGCAGCCAGCTTCTTGGGGGTGGTCAGCCCCAGCATTTT; j_gene: TRBJ1-5; v_gene: TRBV28; abundance: few; d_gene: NA; len: 15
CDR3aa: CAWSESSSYNEQFF; CDR3nt: TGTGCCTGGAGTGAGAGTTCCTCCTACAATGAGCAGTTCTTC; j_gene: TRBJ2-1; v_gene: TRBV30; abundance: NA; d_gene: NA; len: 14
CDR3aa: CSACPGSSPNTEAFF; CDR3nt: TGCAGCGCGTGCCCTGGATCCAGCCCGAACACTGAAGCTTTCTTT; j_gene: TRBJ1-1; v_gene: TRBV29-1; abundance: few; d_gene: NA; len: 15
CDR3aa: CASSPQGTYNEQFF; CDR3nt: TGCGCCAGCAGTCCCCAGGGAACATACAATGAGCAGTTCTTC; j_gene: TRBJ2-1; v_gene: TRBV23-1; abundance: few; d_gene: NA; len: 14
CDR3aa: CASSPGGLGTDTQYF; CDR3nt: TGTGCCAGCAGTCCTGGGGGACTTGGCACAGATACGCAGTATTTT; j_gene: TRBJ2-3; v_gene: TRBV28; abundance: NA; d_gene: NA; len: 15
CDR3aa: CASSPSPGQPNEKLFF; CDR3nt: TGTGCCAGCAGTCCTTCCCCGGGACAACCTAATGAAAAACTGTTTTTT; j_gene: TRBJ1-4; v_gene: TRBV28; abundance: few; d_gene: NA; len: 16
CDR3aa: CASSYSFGSYEQYF; CDR3nt: TGTGCCAGCAGTTACTCGTTCGGGTCCTACGAGCAGTACTTC; j_gene: TRBJ2-7; v_gene: TRBV6-6; abundance: NA; d_gene: NA; len: 14
CDR3aa: CASSQESPEAFF; CDR3nt: TGTGCCAGCAGCCAAGAGTCCCCTGAGGCTTTCTTT; j_gene: TRBJ1-1; v_gene: TRBV14; abundance: many; d_gene: NA; len: 12
CDR3aa: CASSLASSGISYNEQFF; CDR3nt: TGTGCCAGCAGCTTAGCGAGCAGCGGGATCTCCTACAATGAGCAGTTCTTC; j_gene: TRBJ2-1; v_gene: TRBV7-2; abundance: few; d_gene: TRBD2; len: 17
CDR3aa: CASSLAQGTVSTEAFF; CDR3nt: TGTGCCAGCAGCTTAGCCCAGGGCACGGTTAGCACTGAAGCTTTCTTT; j_gene: TRBJ1-1; v_gene: TRBV7-6; abundance: few; d_gene: NA; len: 16
CDR3aa: CASSLLTSNYGYTF; CDR3nt: TGTGCCAGCAGTTTACTCACCTCTAACTATGGCTACACCTTC; j_gene: TRBJ1-2; v_gene: TRBV27; abundance: NA; d_gene: NA; len: 14
CDR3aa: CASSPASSQDNEQFF; CDR3nt: TGTGCCAGCTCACCAGCCAGCTCGCAAGACAATGAGCAGTTCTTC; j_gene: TRBJ2-1; v_gene: TRBV18; abundance: few; d_gene: NA; len: 15
CDR3aa: CASSFPGDEQFF; CDR3nt: TGTGCCAGCAGCTTCCCTGGGGATGAGCAGTTCTTC; j_gene: TRBJ2-1; v_gene: TRBV11-2; abundance: few; d_gene: NA; len: 12
CDR3aa: CASSFGLGSGELFF; CDR3nt: TGTGCCAGCAGCTTCGGGCTAGGGAGCGGGGAGCTGTTTTTT; j_gene: TRBJ2-2; v_gene: TRBV13; abundance: few; d_gene: NA; len: 14